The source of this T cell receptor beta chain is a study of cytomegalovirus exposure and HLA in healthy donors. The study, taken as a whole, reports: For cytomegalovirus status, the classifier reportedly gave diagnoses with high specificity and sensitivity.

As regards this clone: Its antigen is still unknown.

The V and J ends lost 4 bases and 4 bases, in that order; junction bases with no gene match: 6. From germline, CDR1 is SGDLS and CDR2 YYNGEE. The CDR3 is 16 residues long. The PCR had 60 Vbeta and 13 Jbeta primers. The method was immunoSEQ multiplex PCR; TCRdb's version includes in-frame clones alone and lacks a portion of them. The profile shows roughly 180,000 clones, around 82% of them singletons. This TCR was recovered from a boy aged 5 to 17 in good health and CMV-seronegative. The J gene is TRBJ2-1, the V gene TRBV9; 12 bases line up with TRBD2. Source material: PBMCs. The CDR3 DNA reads TGTGCCAGCAGCCCCTCGACTAGCGGGAGTTACAATGAGCAGTTCTTC. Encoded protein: CASSPSTSGSYNEQFF.